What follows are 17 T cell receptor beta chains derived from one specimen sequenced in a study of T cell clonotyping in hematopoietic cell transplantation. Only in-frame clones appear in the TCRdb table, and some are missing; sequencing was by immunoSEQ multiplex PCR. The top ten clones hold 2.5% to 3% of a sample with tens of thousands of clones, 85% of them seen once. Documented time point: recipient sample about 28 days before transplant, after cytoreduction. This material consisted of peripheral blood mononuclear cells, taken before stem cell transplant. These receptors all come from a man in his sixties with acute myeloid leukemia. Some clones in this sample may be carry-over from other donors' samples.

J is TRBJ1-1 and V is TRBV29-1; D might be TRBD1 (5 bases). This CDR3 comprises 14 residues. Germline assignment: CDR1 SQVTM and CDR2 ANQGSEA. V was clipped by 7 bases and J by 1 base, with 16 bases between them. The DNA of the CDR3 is TGCAGCGCGGGGACCACGGGCGGGAACACTGAAGCTTTCTTT. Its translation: CSAGTTGGNTEAFF.

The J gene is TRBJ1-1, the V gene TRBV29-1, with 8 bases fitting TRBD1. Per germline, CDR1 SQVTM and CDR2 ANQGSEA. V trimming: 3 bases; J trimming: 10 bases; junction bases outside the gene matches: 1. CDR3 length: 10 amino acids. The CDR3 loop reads CSVEDRAAFF. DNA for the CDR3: TGCAGCGTTGAGGACAGGGCAGCTTTCTTT.

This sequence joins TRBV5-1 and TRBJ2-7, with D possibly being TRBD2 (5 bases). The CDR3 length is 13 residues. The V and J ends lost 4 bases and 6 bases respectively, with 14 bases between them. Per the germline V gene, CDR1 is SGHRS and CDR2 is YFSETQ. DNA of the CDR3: TGCGCCAGCAGCGCTCAGGAGGCGGGCGAGCAGTACTTC. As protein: CASSAQEAGEQYF.

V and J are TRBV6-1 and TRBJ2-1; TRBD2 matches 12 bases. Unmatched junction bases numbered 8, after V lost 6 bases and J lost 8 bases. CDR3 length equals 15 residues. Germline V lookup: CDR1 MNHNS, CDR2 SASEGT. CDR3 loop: CASRTTSGGHDEQFF. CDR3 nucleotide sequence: TGTGCCAGCAGAACGACTAGCGGGGGCCACGATGAGCAGTTCTTC.

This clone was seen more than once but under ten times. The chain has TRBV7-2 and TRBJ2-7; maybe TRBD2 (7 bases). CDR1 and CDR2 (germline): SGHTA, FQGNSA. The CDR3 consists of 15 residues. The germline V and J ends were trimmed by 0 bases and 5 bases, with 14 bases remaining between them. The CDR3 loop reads CASSLAGGGGNEQYF. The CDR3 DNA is TGTGCCAGCAGCTTAGCGGGAGGGGGGGGTAACGAGCAGTACTTC.

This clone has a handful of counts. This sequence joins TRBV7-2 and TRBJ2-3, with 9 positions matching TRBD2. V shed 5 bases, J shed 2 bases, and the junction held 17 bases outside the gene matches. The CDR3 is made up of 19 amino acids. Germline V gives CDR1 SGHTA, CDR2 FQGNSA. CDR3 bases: TGTGCCAGCAGCCAACCATCTAGCGGGGCTCGCCGGACCACAGATACGCAGTATTTT. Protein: CASSQPSSGARRTTDTQYF.

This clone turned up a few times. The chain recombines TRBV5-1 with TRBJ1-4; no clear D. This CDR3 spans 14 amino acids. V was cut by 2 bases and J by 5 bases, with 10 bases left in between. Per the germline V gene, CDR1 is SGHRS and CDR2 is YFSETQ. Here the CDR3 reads CASSLYGGNEKLFF. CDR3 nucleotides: TGCGCCAGCAGCTTATATGGAGGGAATGAAAAACTGTTTTTT.

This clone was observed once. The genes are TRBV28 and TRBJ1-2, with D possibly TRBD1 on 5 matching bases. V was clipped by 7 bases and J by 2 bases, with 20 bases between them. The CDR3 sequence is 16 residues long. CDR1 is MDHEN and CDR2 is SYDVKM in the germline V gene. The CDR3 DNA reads TGTGCCAGCATTAGTGCAGGGCCTCCTCCCAACTATGGCTACACCTTC. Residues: CASISAGPPPNYGYTF.

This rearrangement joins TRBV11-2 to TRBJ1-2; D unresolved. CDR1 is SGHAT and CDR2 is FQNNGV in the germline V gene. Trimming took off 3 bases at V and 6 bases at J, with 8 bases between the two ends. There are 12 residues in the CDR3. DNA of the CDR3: TGTGCCAGCAGCTTCGAAGGCCATGGCTACACCTTC. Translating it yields CASSFEGHGYTF.

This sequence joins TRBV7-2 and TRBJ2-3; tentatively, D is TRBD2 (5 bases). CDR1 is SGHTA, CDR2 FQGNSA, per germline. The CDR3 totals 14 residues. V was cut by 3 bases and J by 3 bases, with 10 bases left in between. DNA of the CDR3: TGTGCCAGCAGCTTCTCACTAGTGACAGATACGCAGTATTTT. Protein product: CASSFSLVTDTQYF.

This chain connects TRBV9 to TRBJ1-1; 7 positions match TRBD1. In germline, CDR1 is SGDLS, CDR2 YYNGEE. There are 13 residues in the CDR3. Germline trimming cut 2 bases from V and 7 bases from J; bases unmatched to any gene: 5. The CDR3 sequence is CASSVTGRGEAFF. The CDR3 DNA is TGTGCCAGCAGCGTGACAGGGAGGGGTGAAGCTTTCTTT.

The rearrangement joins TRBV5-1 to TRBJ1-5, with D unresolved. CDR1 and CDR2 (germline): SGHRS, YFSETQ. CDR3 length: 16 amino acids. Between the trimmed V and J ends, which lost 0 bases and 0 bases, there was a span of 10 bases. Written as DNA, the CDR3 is TGCGCCAGCAGCTTGGGGGGTGGGTATAGCAATCAGCCCCAGCATTTT. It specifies CASSLGGGYSNQPQHF.

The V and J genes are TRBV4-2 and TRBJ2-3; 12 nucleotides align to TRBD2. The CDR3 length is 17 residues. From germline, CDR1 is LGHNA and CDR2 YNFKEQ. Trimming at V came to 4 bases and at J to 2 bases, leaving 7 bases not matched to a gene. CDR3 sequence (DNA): TGTGCCAGCAGCCCCCGAGGACTAGCGGGGTTCACAGATACGCAGTATTTT. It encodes CASSPRGLAGFTDTQYF.

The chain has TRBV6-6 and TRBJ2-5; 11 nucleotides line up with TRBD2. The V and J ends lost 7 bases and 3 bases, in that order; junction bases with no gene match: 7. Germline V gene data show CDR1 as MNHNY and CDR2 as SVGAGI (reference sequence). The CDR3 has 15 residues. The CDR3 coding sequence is TGTGCCAGCAAAGAAAGACTAGCGGGAAAAGAGACCCAGTACTTC. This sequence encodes CASKERLAGKETQYF.

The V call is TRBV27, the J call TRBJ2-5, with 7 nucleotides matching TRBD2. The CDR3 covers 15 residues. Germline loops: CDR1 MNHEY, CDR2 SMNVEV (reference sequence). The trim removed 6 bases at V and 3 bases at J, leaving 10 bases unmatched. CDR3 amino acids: CASRSVLGREETQYF. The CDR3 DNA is TGTGCCAGCAGGTCCGTATTGGGGAGGGAAGAGACCCAGTACTTC.

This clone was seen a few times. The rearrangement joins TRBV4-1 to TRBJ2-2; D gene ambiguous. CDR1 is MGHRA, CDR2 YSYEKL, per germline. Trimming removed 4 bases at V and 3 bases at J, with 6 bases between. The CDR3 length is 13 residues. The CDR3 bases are TGCGCCAGCAGCCCATTACACACCGGGGAGCTGTTTTTT. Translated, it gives CASSPLHTGELFF.

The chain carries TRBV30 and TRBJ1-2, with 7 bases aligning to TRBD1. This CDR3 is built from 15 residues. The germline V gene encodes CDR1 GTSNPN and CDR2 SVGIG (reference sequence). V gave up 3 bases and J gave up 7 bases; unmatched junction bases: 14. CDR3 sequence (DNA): TGTGCCTGGAGGGCTGAGGCAGGGGGGAGATTTGGCTACACCTTC. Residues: CAWRAEAGGRFGYTF.